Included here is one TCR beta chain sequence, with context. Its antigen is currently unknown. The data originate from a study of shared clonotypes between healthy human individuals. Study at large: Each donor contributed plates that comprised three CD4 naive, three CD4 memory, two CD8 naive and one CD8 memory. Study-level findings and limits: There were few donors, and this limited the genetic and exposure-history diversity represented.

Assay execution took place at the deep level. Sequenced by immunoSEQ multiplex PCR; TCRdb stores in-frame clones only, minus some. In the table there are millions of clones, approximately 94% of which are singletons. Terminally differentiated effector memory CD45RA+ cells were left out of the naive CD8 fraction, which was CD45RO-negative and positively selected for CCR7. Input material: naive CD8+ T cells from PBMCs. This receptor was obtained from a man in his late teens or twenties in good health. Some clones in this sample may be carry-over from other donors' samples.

The CDR3 nucleotides read TGTGCCAGCAGCTTAGGCCCCTATCCGAACTATGGCTACACCTTC. It codes for CASSLGPYPNYGYTF. This rearrangement joins TRBV7-2 to TRBJ1-2; D not resolved. The CDR3 is made up of 15 amino acids. Germline CDR1 reads SGHTA; CDR2 reads FQGNSA. Trimming took 1 base from V and 2 from J, leaving 11 bases between them.